The rows below give T cell receptor beta chains drawn from one sample of a study of T cell responses to AZD1222 COVID-19 vaccine. Assay used: immunoSEQ multiplex PCR; TCRdb lists only in-frame clones, some missing. The sample has roughly 150,000 clones; 80% to 95% are singletons. The sequenced sample was peripheral blood, obtained on day 0 of AZD1222 vaccination. The source of these receptors is an adult in good health. The CDR3 runs from the conserved cysteine through the conserved F or W. Clone size appears in some rows only: once, few, many, or a class for an expanded clone.

.	TRBV19	TRBJ1-5	CASSPIGQPQHF
.	TRBV18	TRBJ2-1	CASSPNGGNEQFF
once	TRBV27	TRBJ1-2	CASSPRLLRDRAYGYTF
.	TRBV29-1	TRBJ1-1	CSVEARGRDTEAFF
.	TRBV4-1	TRBJ2-1	CASSRLPGLAGGKSSYNEQFF
.	TRBV10-3	TRBJ1-2	CAISERAGLDYGYTF
.	TRBV7-9	TRBJ1-2	CASSLARPQNYGYTF
.	TRBV3-1/TRBV3-2	TRBJ2-2	CASSQARDSNTGELFF
.	TRBV25-1	TRBJ2-2	CASSEVGQGGTGELFF
.	TRBV4-1	TRBJ2-7	CASSQDESSYEQYF
.	TRBV6-4	TRBJ1-1	CASRREMNTEAFF
.	TRBV6-5	TRBJ2-3	CASRMDGRTDTQYF
.	TRBV13	TRBJ1-1	CASSLAGTGKAFF
.	TRBV28	TRBJ2-7	CASSRTGGRYEQYF
.	TRBV3-1/TRBV3-2	TRBJ2-7	CASSQGQGGYEQYF
.	TRBV20-1	TRBJ2-4	CSASGLAGKNIQYF
.	TRBV30	TRBJ1-1	CAWRMMISGATEAFF
.	TRBV13	TRBJ1-2	CASSPSQGTSFGYTF
few	TRBV28	TRBJ2-7	CASSPREGLASYEQYF
.	TRBV5-1	TRBJ1-5	CASSLGDAGRDQPQHF
.	TRBV7-9	TRBJ1-1	CASSPGESNTEAFF
.	TRBV28	TRBJ1-1	CASSPTGELVNTEAFF